This T cell receptor beta chain is drawn from a study of shared clonotypes between healthy human individuals. The CDR3 is made up of 12 amino acids. The V gene's germline CDR1 is MNHEY and CDR2 SVGAGI. Between the trimmed V and J ends, which lost 6 bases and 3 bases, there was a span of 6 bases. Selected positively for CCR7 and CD45RO-negative, naive CD8 cells excluded terminally differentiated effector memory CD45RA+ cells. Findings of the study overall: With four donors compared, about 5.2% of naive CD4 clonotypes were shared. Owing to a small donor count, the genetic and exposure-history diversity represented was limited.

The protocol was immunoSEQ multiplex PCR, while the TCRdb copy is restricted to in-frame clones and leaves out a portion. The sample gives about 600,000 clones, 95% to 98% of which show up once; 0.3% is in the top ten. Notes on this clone: Antigen specificity is unknown.

This TCR derives from a man aged 25 to 40 in good health. The chain couples TRBV6-5 to TRBJ2-1; D is uncertain. Sequenced sample: naive CD8+ T cells sorted from blood. The CDR3 DNA reads TGTGCCAGCAGGCGCAGCTACAATGAGCAGTTCTTC. Its protein product is CASRRSYNEQFF.